This T cell receptor (beta chain) was observed in a study of post-analysis software for immune sequencing data. About the research overall: Relapsing-remitting, secondary progressive and progressive-relapsing courses of multiple sclerosis were included. Study results and caveats: Clustering by F measure revealed strong co-clustering among samples prepared together in one batch. Elevated frequency relative to controls characterized four or five TRBV segments in patients, TRBV5-6, TRBV5-1 and TRBV20-1 among them. Relative to controls, patients with multiple sclerosis showed significantly lower normalized Chao1 diversity.

Unique-molecular-identifier-tagged TCR beta cDNA libraries were used. Hundreds of thousands of cDNA molecules came from roughly 0.93 to 9.6 million T cells. TCRdb re-analysed the PCR reads in MiXCR, keeping a single row per CDR3 protein. The sample includes 700,000 to 900,000 distinct CDR3 sequences, roughly 46% of them seen just once. This clonotype was counted between two and nine times. Its specificity is unknown. Germline V gene data show CDR1 as SGHAT and CDR2 as FQNNGV. The V and J ends lost 2 bases and 10 bases, in that order; junction bases with no gene match: 17. The CDR3 length is 17 residues.

The sequence was obtained from a girl between 10 and 17 years old with multiple sclerosis. V gene TRBV11-2 combines with J gene TRBJ2-1; 7 bases line up with TRBD2. Input material: blood. DNA of the CDR3: TGTGCCAGCAGCTTATTTCGTCTAGCGGACGTCGAGCGCGAGCAGTTCTTC. This encodes CASSLFRLADVEREQFF.